A selection of T cell receptor beta chains follows, all from one sample in a study of T cell responses to AZD1222 COVID-19 vaccine. Some clones are missing from TCRdb's copy, which holds only in-frame ones; the method was immunoSEQ multiplex PCR. The table lists some 180,000 clones, 90% to 95% of them singletons. Specimen: peripheral blood, collected 28 days after the second AZD1222 dose. These receptor sequences come from an adult who received the AZD1222 COVID-19 vaccine. Both conserved end residues are part of each CDR3. The order of the fields is D gene, V gene, clone size, J gene, CDR3 protein, CDR3 DNA. D genes are given only for firm matches. Some rows have no size entry. The others give once, few or many, or a class for an expanded clone.

>.|TRBV10-3|.|TRBJ1-2
CAIKGGEANYGYTF
TGTGCCATCAAAGGTGGGGAAGCTAACTATGGCTACACCTTC
>.|TRBV12-3/TRBV12-4|.|TRBJ2-7
CASSVGTSYEQYF
TGTGCCAGCAGTGTAGGGACCTCCTACGAGCAGTACTTC
>.|TRBV2|.|TRBJ2-7
CASSFTGSGEQYF
TGTGCCAGCAGTTTCACAGGGTCGGGCGAGCAGTACTTC
>TRBD2|TRBV7-2|.|TRBJ2-3
CASSLRRGSTDTQYF
TGTGCCAGCAGCTTGAGGCGGGGGAGCACAGATACGCAGTATTTT
>.|TRBV23-1|.|TRBJ2-5
CARLPPGVWETQYF
TGCGCCAGGCTTCCTCCTGGGGTTTGGGAGACCCAGTACTTC
>.|TRBV7-5|.|TRBJ2-5
CARSRRLAGGRKTQYF
TGTGCCAGAAGCCGTAGACTAGCGGGAGGGCGGAAGACCCAGTACTTC
>.|TRBV5-1|once|TRBJ2-2
CASNVGHRNTGELFF
TGCGCCAGCAACGTCGGACATCGGAACACCGGGGAGCTGTTTTTT
>.|TRBV12-3/TRBV12-4|.|TRBJ1-2
CASSRGRYYGYTF
TGTGCCAGCAGTCGGGGGAGATACTATGGCTACACCTTC
>.|TRBV18|.|TRBJ1-2
CASSGQNDNYGYTF
TGTGCCAGCTCAGGCCAGAACGATAACTATGGCTACACCTTC
>.|TRBV11-1|.|TRBJ1-6
CASSPQPHRNSPLHF
TGTGCCAGCAGCCCACAACCCCATCGCAATTCACCCCTCCACTTT
>.|TRBV21-1|.|TRBJ1-1
CASSTGGKGNTEAFF
TGTGCCAGCTCGACAGGGGGCAAGGGGAACACTGAAGCTTTCTTT
>TRBD1|TRBV19|.|TRBJ2-1
CASSRGFGNEQFF
TGTGCCAGTAGCAGGGGGTTTGGCAATGAGCAGTTCTTC
>.|TRBV6-1|.|TRBJ1-2
CASSGPWGGAGGYTF
TGTGCCAGCAGTGGTCCCTGGGGGGGCGCGGGAGGCTACACCTTC
>TRBD1|TRBV5-5|.|TRBJ1-4
CASSGAGTGEKLFF
TGTGCCAGCAGCGGGGCCGGGACAGGGGAAAAACTGTTTTTT
>.|TRBV15|.|TRBJ1-5
CATSAKEGLGNQPQHF
TGTGCCACCAGCGCTAAGGAGGGGTTGGGAAATCAGCCCCAGCATTTT
>.|TRBV7-6|.|TRBJ2-3
CASRRGSTDTQYF
TGTGCCAGCAGGCGGGGAAGCACAGATACGCAGTATTTT
>.|TRBV30|.|TRBJ2-2
CAWSGEVASVTGELFF
TGTGCCTGGAGTGGAGAGGTCGCATCGGTCACCGGGGAGCTGTTTTTT
>TRBD2|TRBV18|.|TRBJ2-1
CASSKGLADYNEQFF
TGTGCCAGCTCAAAGGGACTAGCAGACTACAATGAGCAGTTCTTC
>.|TRBV14|.|TRBJ1-2
CASSQARTVWDGYTF
TGTGCCAGCAGCCAAGCCCGGACAGTATGGGATGGCTACACCTTC
>TRBD2|TRBV7-2|once|TRBJ2-5
CASSPGPSGRRETQYF
TGTGCCAGCAGCCCTGGGCCTAGCGGGAGGCGCGAGACCCAGTACTTC
>.|TRBV27|few|TRBJ1-2
CASSFGHLFGYTF
TGTGCCAGCAGTTTTGGACATCTCTTCGGCTACACCTTC
>TRBD2|TRBV5-4|once|TRBJ2-1
CASSLARLAGGNEQFF
TGTGCCAGCAGCTTGGCTCGGCTAGCGGGAGGCAATGAGCAGTTCTTC
>TRBD1|TRBV4-2|few|TRBJ1-1
CASSQPTGAYTEAFF
TGTGCCAGCAGCCAACCAACAGGGGCTTACACTGAAGCTTTCTTT
>.|TRBV30|.|TRBJ1-5
CAWSPESNQPQHF
TGTGCCTGGAGTCCAGAAAGTAATCAGCCCCAGCATTTT